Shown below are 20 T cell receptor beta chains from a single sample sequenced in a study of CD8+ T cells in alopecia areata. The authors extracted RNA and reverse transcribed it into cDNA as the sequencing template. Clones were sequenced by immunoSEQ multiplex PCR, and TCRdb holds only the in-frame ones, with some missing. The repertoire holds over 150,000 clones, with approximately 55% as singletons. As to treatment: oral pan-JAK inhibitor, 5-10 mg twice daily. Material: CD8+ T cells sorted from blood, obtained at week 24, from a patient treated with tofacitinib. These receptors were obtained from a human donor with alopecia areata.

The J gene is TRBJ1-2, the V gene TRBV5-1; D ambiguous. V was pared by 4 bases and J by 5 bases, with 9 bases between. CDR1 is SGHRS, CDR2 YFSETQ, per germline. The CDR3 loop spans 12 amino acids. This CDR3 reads CASSPGLYGYTF. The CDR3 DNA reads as TGCGCCAGCAGCCCCGGACTGTATGGCTACACCTTC.

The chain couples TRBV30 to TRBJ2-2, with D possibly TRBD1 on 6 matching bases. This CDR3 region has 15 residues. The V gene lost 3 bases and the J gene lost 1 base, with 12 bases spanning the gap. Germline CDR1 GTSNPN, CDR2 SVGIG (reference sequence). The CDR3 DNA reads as TGTGCCTGGAGAGAGCTGGGACAGAACACCGGGGAGCTGTTTTTT. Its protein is CAWRELGQNTGELFF.

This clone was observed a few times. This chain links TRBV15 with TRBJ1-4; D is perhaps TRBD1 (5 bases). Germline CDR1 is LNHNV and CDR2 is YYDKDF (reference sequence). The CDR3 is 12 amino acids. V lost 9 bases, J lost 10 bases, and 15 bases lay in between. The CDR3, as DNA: TGTGCCACGCGGGGCAATGAGGGAAAACTGTTTTTT. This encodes CATRGNEGKLFF.

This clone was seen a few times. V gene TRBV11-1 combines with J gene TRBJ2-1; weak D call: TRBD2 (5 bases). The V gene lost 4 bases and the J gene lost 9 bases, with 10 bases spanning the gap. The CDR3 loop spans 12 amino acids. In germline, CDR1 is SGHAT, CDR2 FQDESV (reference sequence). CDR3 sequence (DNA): TGTGCCAGCAGCTCTACCGGGGTTGAGCAGTTCTTC. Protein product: CASSSTGVEQFF.

In DNA form, the CDR3 reads TGTGCCTGGAGTGTATTAGGGGAAGAGGGCACTGGGGCCAACGTCCTGACTTTC. Encoded protein: CAWSVLGEEGTGANVLTF. This rearrangement joins TRBV30 to TRBJ2-6, with D possibly called TRBD1 or TRBD2 (5 bases each). Germline CDR1 is GTSNPN and CDR2 is SVGIG (reference sequence). There are 18 residues in the CDR3. V was shortened by 0 bases and J by 2 bases, with 17 bases between the two germline ends.

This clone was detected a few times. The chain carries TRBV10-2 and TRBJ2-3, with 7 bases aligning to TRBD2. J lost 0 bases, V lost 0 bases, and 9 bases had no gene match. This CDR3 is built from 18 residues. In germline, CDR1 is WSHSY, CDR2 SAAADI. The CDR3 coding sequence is TGCGCCAGCAGTGAGTCCGGACTAGTATCTACTAGCACAGATACGCAGTATTTT. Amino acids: CASSESGLVSTSTDTQYF.

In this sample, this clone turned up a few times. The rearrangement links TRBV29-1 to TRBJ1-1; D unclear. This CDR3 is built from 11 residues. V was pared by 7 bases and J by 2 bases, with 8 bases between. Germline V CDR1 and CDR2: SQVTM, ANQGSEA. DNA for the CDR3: TGCAGCGCAGACACTAACACTGAAGCTTTCTTT. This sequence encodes CSADTNTEAFF.

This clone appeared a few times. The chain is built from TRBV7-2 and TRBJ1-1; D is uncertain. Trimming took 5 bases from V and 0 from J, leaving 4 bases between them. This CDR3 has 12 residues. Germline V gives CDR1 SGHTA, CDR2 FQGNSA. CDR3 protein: CASSLMNTEAFF. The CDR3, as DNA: TGTGCCAGCAGCCTTATGAACACTGAAGCTTTCTTT.

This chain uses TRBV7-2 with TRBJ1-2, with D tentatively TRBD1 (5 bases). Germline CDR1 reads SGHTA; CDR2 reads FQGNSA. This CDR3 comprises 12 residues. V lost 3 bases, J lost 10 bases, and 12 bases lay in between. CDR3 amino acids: CASSLSGPYYTF. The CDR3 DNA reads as TGTGCCAGCAGCTTGTCGGGACCGTACTACACCTTC.

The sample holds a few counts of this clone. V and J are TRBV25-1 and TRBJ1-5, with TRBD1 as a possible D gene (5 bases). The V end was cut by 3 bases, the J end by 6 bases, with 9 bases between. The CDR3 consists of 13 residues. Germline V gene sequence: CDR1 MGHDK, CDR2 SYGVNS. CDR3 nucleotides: TGTGCCAGCAGTGATGGGGGAGTTCAGCCCCAGCATTTT. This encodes CASSDGGVQPQHF.

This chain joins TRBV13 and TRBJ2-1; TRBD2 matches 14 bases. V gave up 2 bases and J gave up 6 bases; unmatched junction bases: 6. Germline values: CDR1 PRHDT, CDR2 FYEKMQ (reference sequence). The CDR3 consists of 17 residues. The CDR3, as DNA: TGTGCCAGCAGCTTATCAGGACTAGCGGGGGGCATCAATGAGCAGTTCTTC. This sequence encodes CASSLSGLAGGINEQFF.

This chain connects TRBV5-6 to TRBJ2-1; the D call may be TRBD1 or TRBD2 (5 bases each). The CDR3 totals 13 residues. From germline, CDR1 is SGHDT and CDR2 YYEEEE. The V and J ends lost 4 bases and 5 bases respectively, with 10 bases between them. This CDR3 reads CASSPGTDNEQFF. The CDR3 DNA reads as TGTGCCAGCAGCCCCGGGACGGACAATGAGCAGTTCTTC.

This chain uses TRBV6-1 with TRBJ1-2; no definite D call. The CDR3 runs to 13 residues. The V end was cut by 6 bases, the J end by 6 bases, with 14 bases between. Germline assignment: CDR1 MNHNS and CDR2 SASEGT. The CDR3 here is CASREVTDDGYTF. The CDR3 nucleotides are TGTGCCAGCAGAGAGGTTACAGACGATGGCTACACCTTC.

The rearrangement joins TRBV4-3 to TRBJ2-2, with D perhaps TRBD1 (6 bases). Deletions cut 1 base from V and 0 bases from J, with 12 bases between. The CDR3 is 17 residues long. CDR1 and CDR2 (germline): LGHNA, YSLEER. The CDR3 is CASSQVLRTANTGELFF. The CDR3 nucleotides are TGCGCCAGCAGCCAAGTACTCCGGACAGCGAACACCGGGGAGCTGTTTTTT.

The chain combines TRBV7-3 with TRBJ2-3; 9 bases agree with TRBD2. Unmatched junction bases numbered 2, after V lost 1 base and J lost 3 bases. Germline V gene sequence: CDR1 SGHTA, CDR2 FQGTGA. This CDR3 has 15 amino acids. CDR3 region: CASSLSGGATDTQYF. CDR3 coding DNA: TGTGCCAGCAGCTTAAGCGGGGGGGCAACAGATACGCAGTATTTT.

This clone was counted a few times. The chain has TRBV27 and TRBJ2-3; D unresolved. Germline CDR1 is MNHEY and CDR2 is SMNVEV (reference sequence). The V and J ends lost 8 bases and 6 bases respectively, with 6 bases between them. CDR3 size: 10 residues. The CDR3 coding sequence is TGTGCCAGCGAAAGGGATACGCAGTATTTT. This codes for CASERDTQYF.

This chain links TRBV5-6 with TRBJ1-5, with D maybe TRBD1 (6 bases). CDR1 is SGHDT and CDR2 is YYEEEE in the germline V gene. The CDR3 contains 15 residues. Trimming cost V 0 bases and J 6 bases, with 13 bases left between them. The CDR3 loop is CASSLGGAGSQPQHF. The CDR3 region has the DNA TGTGCCAGCAGCTTGGGGGGGGCTGGGAGTCAGCCCCAGCATTTT. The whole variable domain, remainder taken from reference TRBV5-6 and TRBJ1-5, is DAGVTQSPTHLIKTRGQQVTLRCSPKSGHDTVSWYQQALGQGPQFIFQYYEEEERQRGNFPDRFSGHQFPNYSSELNVNALLLGDSALYLCASSLGGAGSQPQHFGDGTRLSIL.

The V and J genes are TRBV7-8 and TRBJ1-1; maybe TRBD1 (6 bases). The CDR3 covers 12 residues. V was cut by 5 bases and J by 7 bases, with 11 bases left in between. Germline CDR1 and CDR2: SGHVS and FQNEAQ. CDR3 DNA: TGTGCCAGCAGCCCGGACAGTTTTGAAGCTTTCTTT. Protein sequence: CASSPDSFEAFF.

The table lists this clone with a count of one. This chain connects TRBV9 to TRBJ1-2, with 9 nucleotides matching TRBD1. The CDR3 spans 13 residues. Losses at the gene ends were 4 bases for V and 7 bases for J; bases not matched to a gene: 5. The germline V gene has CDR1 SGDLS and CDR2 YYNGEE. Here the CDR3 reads CASSTQQGAGYTF. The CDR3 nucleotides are TGTGCCAGCAGCACCCAACAGGGGGCTGGCTACACCTTC.

The CDR3 sequence: CASARGQGDYEQYF. Here the CDR3 DNA reads TGTGCCAGCGCACGAGGGCAGGGGGACTACGAGCAGTACTTC. This chain uses TRBV7-6 with TRBJ2-7, with 7 bases fitting TRBD1. Trimming took 8 bases from V and 3 from J; bases not matched to a gene: 10. The CDR3 is 14 amino acids. Germline V lookup: CDR1 SGHVS, CDR2 FNYEAQ.